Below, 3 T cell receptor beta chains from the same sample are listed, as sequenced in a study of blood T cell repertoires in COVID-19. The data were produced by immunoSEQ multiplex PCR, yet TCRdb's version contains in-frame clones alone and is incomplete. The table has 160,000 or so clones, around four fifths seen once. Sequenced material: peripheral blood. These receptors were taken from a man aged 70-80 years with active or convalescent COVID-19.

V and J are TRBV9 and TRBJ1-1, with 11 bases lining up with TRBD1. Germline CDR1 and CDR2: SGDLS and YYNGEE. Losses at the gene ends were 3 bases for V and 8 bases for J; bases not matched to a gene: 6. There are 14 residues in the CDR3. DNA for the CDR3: TGTGCCAGCAGCGCAGGACAGGGGGCGAGGGAAGCTTTCTTT. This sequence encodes CASSAGQGAREAFF.

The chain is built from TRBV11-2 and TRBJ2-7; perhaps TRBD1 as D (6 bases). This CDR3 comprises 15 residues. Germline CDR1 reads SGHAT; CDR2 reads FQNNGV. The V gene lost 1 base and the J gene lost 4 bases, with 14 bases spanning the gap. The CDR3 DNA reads TGTGCCAGCAGCTTAGCTAGGGGGTGGGGGTACGAGCAGTACTTC. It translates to CASSLARGWGYEQYF.

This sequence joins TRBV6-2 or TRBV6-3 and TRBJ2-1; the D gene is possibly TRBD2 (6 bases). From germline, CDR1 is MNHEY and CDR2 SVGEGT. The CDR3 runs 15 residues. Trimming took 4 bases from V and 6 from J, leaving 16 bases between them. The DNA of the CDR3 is TGTGCCAGCAGTTCCCACCCCAGCGGGCTCAATGAGCAGTTCTTC. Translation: CASSSHPSGLNEQFF.